Listed here are 2 T cell receptor beta chains from one sample, sequenced in a study of PD-1 blockade in classical Hodgkin lymphoma. Autologous stem cell transplantation was followed by relapse in every patient, and brentuximab vedotin exposure varied. Clones were read by immunoSEQ multiplex PCR, and TCRdb kept only the in-frame ones, dropping some. The repertoire holds more than 20,000 clones, with around two thirds as singletons. Specimen: peripheral blood mononuclear cells (PBMCs), collected before the second cycle of nivolumab. Receptors originate from a human donor with classical Hodgkin lymphoma.

The genes are TRBV4-1 and TRBJ2-3; 11 nucleotides align to TRBD2. This CDR3 has 17 residues. Germline V CDR1 and CDR2: MGHRA, YSYEKL. The junction had 10 bases not matched to a gene; V was cut back by 3 bases and J by 5 bases. In DNA, the CDR3 is TGCGCCAGCAGCCACACTAGCGGGGGCACCCGTAGAGATACGCAGTATTTT. Protein: CASSHTSGGTRRDTQYF.

This clone was found once. The rearrangement joins TRBV27 to TRBJ2-7, with D maybe TRBD2 (6 bases). The CDR3 spans 15 residues. The V end was cut by 3 bases, the J end by 7 bases, with 19 bases between. Germline CDR1 is MNHEY and CDR2 is SMNVEV (reference sequence). The CDR3 nucleotides read TGTGCCAGCAGTTTTTATATGGGGGGACGCGGGGAGCAGTACTTC. Encoded protein: CASSFYMGGRGEQYF.